These 17 T cell receptor beta chains originate from one sample sequenced in a study of T cells in Graves' hyperthyroidism and ophthalmopathy. From RNA transcripts, TCR beta CDR3 regions were amplified. The HTBI set primed first-round TCR CDR3 RT-PCR. From the multiplex PCR reads, TCRdb called clonotypes with MiXCR, one entry per CDR3 protein. The top ten hold 3.5% to 4.5% of the sample, which has fewer than 650,000 distinct CDR3 sequences, under 15% seen once. The specimen was blood. Receptors originate from a woman aged 40 to 50 with Graves' ophthalmopathy.

In this sample, this clonotype turned up many times. The chain couples TRBV9 to TRBJ2-7; 9 nucleotides match TRBD1. V lost 0 bases and J lost 3; bases outside the gene matches: 4. This CDR3 has 15 residues. Germline V gene sequence: CDR1 SGDLS, CDR2 YYNGEE. CDR3 region: CASSVAPGQGYEQYF. Written as DNA, the CDR3 is TGTGCCAGCAGCGTAGCACCGGGACAGGGCTACGAGCAGTACTTC.

The gene calls are TRBV19 and TRBJ1-5, with D hard to call. Trimming stripped 6 bases from V and 2 bases from J, with 14 bases between. The CDR3 has 15 residues. The germline V gene has CDR1 LNHDA and CDR2 SQIVND (reference sequence). As DNA, the CDR3 is TGTGCCAGTAGCCCCGGGCAGCGGCGCAATCAGCCCCAGCATTTT. Translated, it gives CASSPGQRRNQPQHF.

The rearrangement joins TRBV20-1 to TRBJ1-5; D unresolved. Trimming took off 1 base at V and 1 base at J, with 5 bases between the two ends. The CDR3 has 13 residues. From germline, CDR1 is DFQATT and CDR2 SNEGSKA (reference sequence). CDR3 sequence reads: CSARVGSNQPQHF. The DNA for the CDR3 is TGCAGTGCTAGAGTCGGGAGCAATCAGCCCCAGCATTTT.

This clonotype occurred many times. The chain has TRBV7-2 and TRBJ2-7; TRBD1 matches at 10 bases. Per germline, CDR1 SGHTA and CDR2 FQGNSA. The trim removed 5 bases at V and 7 bases at J, leaving 5 bases unmatched. The CDR3 totals 13 residues. CDR3 region: CASSPDRGREQYF. In nucleotides, the CDR3 is TGTGCCAGCAGCCCCGACAGGGGGCGGGAGCAGTACTTC.

This clonotype was seen many times. The rearrangement links TRBV18 to TRBJ1-2; no reliable D call. With 8 bases removed from V and 4 bases from J, the gap between germline ends came to 8 bases. CDR1 is KGHSH and CDR2 is LQKENI in the germline V gene. The CDR3 spans 11 residues. CDR3 protein: CASSPGYGYTF. Here the CDR3 DNA reads TGTGCCAGCAGTCCAGGCTATGGCTACACCTTC.

This clonotype was counted many times. The chain carries TRBV7-2 and TRBJ2-5; TRBD2 matches 7 bases. The CDR3 extends over 14 amino acids. The germline gives CDR1 SGHTA, CDR2 FQGNSA. With 5 bases clipped from V and 7 bases from J, the junction kept 10 bases outside the gene matches. CDR3 residues: CASSPGGTPGTQYF. CDR3 coding DNA: TGTGCCAGCAGCCCGGGAGGAACGCCGGGGACCCAGTACTTC.

This clonotype was counted ten times or more. This chain connects TRBV12-3 or TRBV12-4 to TRBJ1-1; D is unresolved. CDR3 length equals 12 residues. Trimming stripped 7 bases from V and 7 bases from J, with 13 bases between. The CDR3 reads CASTPTGLEAFF. The DNA of the CDR3 is TGTGCCAGCACCCCAACGGGTCTTGAAGCTTTCTTT.

V is TRBV29-1 and J is TRBJ1-1; 10 bases match TRBD1. J gave up 7 bases and V 6 bases, and 11 bases lay outside the gene matches. Germline CDR1 and CDR2: SQVTM and ANQGSEA. This CDR3 spans 14 amino acids. The CDR3 DNA sequence: TGCAGCGTGCGCGACAGGGGGCAAGGGGATGAAGCTTTCTTT. It codes for CSVRDRGQGDEAFF.

This clonotype appeared many times. This chain joins TRBV19 and TRBJ1-2; 7 nucleotides match TRBD1. This CDR3 comprises 16 residues. From germline, CDR1 is LNHDA and CDR2 SQIVND (reference sequence). After removal of 3 bases from V and 1 base from J, the junction contained 8 bases not matched to a gene. CDR3 DNA sequence: TGTGCCAGTAGTATGCGGACAGGAAGAAGTAACTATGGCTACACCTTC. Translation: CASSMRTGRSNYGYTF.

In its sample, this clonotype was seen many times. The chain recombines TRBV27 with TRBJ2-7; TRBD1 aligns across 7 bases. The J segment lost 3 bases and the V segment lost 3 bases, leaving 5 bases of the junction unmatched. Looked up from germline, CDR1 is MNHEY and CDR2 is SMNVEV (reference sequence). The CDR3 totals 14 residues. CDR3 region: CASSFRGQDYEQYF. In DNA form, the CDR3 reads TGTGCCAGCAGTTTTAGAGGACAGGACTACGAGCAGTACTTC.

This clonotype was seen many times. This sequence joins TRBV5-1 and TRBJ2-2; 8 nucleotides align to TRBD2. The CDR3 totals 15 residues. Germline CDR1 SGHRS, CDR2 YFSETQ. Trimming took 9 bases from V and 1 from J; bases not matched to a gene: 8. CDR3 region: CATTTSGQNTGELFF. CDR3 nucleotide sequence: TGCGCCACCACTACTAGCGGCCAGAACACCGGGGAGCTGTTTTTT.

This clonotype was recorded a few times. The chain is built from TRBV4-3 and TRBJ1-1, with D possibly being TRBD1 (5 bases). Germline loops: CDR1 LGHNA, CDR2 YSLEER. Trimming took off 4 bases at V and 0 bases at J, with 15 bases between the two ends. The CDR3 contains 16 residues. CDR3 sequence: CASSPVAGTMNTEAFF. In DNA form, the CDR3 reads TGCGCCAGCAGCCCGGTGGCGGGGACCATGAACACTGAAGCTTTCTTT.

This clonotype was observed at least ten times. The chain employs TRBV19 and TRBJ1-1; D gene unclear. V lost 3 bases to trimming and J lost 5 bases, with 10 bases between them. The CDR3 covers 13 residues. Germline CDR1 LNHDA, CDR2 SQIVND (reference sequence). The CDR3 reads CASSIYGQTEAFF. In DNA, the CDR3 is TGTGCCAGTAGTATCTATGGTCAGACTGAAGCTTTCTTT.

V usage is TRBV6-1 and J usage is TRBJ2-6; D not resolved. Germline V gene sequence: CDR1 MNHNS, CDR2 SASEGT. The CDR3 extends over 15 amino acids. The germline V and J ends were trimmed by 3 bases and 0 bases, with 6 bases remaining between them. The CDR3 DNA reads as TGTGCCAGCAGTGATATTAGCTCTGGGGCCAACGTCCTGACTTTC. Translating it yields CASSDISSGANVLTF.

This clonotype came up many times. V usage is TRBV12-3 or TRBV12-4 and J usage is TRBJ1-5; the D is unclear. V was trimmed by 0 bases and J by 8 bases, leaving 8 bases between them. The CDR3 loop spans 13 amino acids. CDR3 protein: CASSLALGEPQHF. In nucleotides, the CDR3 is TGTGCCAGCAGTTTAGCGCTGGGTGAGCCCCAGCATTTT.

This clonotype occurred many times. This CDR3 is CASREWSSYEQYF. CDR3 DNA: TGTGCCTCGCGGGAGTGGTCTTCCTACGAGCAGTACTTC. This chain uses TRBV28 with TRBJ2-7, with TRBD2 identical over 7 bases. Germline V gene lookup returns CDR1 MDHEN and CDR2 SYDVKM. Trimming took 11 bases from V and 1 from J; bases not matched to a gene: 8. This CDR3 region has 13 residues.

At least ten counts were recorded for this clonotype. The chain uses TRBV2 and TRBJ2-7; D is undetermined. The CDR3 has 12 amino acids. CDR1 SNHLY and CDR2 FYNNEI come from the germline V gene. Trimming took off 7 bases at V and 1 base at J, with 8 bases between the two ends. CDR3: CASIDRSYEQYF. The CDR3 coding sequence is TGTGCCAGCATAGACCGGTCCTACGAGCAGTACTTC.